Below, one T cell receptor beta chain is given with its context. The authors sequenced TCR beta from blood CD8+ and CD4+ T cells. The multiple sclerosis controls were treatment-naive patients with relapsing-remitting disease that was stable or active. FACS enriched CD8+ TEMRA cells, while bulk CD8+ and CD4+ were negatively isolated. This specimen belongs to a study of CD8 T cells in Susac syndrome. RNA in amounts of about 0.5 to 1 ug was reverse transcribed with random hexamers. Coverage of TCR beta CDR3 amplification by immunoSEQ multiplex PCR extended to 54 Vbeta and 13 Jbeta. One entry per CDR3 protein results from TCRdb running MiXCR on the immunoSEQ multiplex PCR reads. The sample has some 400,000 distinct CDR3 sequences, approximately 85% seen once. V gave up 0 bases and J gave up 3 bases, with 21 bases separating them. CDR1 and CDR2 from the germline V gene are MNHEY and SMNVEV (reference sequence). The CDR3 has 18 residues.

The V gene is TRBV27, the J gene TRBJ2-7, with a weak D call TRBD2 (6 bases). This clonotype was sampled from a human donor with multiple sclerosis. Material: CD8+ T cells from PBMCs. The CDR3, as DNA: TGTGCCAGCAGTTTATCAATGGCGGGGTACGCGGGCCTCTACGAGCAGTACTTC. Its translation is CASSLSMAGYAGLYEQYF.